These 29 T cell receptor beta chains originate from one sample sequenced in a study of radiation and T cells in renal cell carcinoma. TCRdb's copy holds only in-frame clones and misses some; the assay was immunoSEQ multiplex PCR. The sample consists of about 83,000 clones, less than 85% of them appearing once. Time point meaning: blood 4 weeks post-SBRT, at nephrectomy. Regarding treatment: 15 Gy SBRT to primary tumor, nephrectomy 4 weeks later. The source was blood, collected from a patient whose treatment included radiotherapy and nephrectomy. The receptors originated from a woman aged 55-75 years with renal cell carcinoma.

This chain's CDR3 is CASSKDRENTQYF. CDR3 nucleotides: TGTGCCAGTAGTAAGGACAGGGAAAATACGCAGTATTTT. V usage is TRBV19 and J usage is TRBJ2-3; TRBD1 aligns across 8 bases. The CDR3 is made up of 13 amino acids. Trimming took 4 bases from V and 7 from J; bases not matched to a gene: 4. The germline V gene encodes CDR1 LNHDA and CDR2 SQIVND (reference sequence). The complete variable domain, with remaining parts taken from reference TRBV19 and TRBJ2-3, reads DGGITQSPKYLFRKEGQNVTLSCEQNLNHDAMYWYRQDPGQGLRLIYYSQIVNDFQKGDIAEGYSVSREKKESFPLTVTSAQKNPTAFYLCASSKDRENTQYFGPGTRLTVL.

This clone has a handful of counts. The chain links TRBV7-6 to TRBJ2-7, with D unresolved. Germline V gives CDR1 SGHVS, CDR2 FNYEAQ. This CDR3 contains 12 residues. Between the trimmed V and J ends, which lost 1 base and 6 bases, there was a span of 7 bases. This CDR3 reads CASSLGPGEQYF. The CDR3 DNA follows: TGTGCCAGCAGCTTAGGGCCCGGCGAGCAGTACTTC.

The V call is TRBV19, the J call TRBJ1-6; the D gene is possibly TRBD1 (6 bases). Between the trimmed V and J ends, which lost 0 bases and 8 bases, there was a span of 11 bases. The CDR3 spans 15 residues. Germline V gene sequence: CDR1 LNHDA, CDR2 SQIVND (reference sequence). The CDR3 DNA follows: TGTGCCAGTAGTATAGATCGACAGGCGGATTCACCCCTCCACTTT. It translates to CASSIDRQADSPLHF.

This clone was seen only a few times. The chain has TRBV11-2 and TRBJ1-2; 8 positions match TRBD1. Trimming at V came to 6 bases and at J to 8 bases, leaving 11 bases not matched to a gene. Per the germline V gene, CDR1 is SGHAT and CDR2 is FQNNGV. The CDR3 consists of 14 residues. CDR3 in DNA: TGTGCCAGCAGTACAGGGGGTGTTCGATCAGGCTACACCTTC. It is translated as CASSTGGVRSGYTF.

The gene calls are TRBV2 and TRBJ2-5; D is possibly TRBD1 (5 bases). Gene TRBJ2-7 matches the end of the DNA better, so the J call may be wrong. This CDR3 has 15 residues. CDR1 and CDR2 from the germline V gene are SNHLY and FYNNEI. The CDR3 region is CASSEDSLDNYEQYF. The DNA of the CDR3 is TGTGCCAGCAGTGAAGACTCCTTGGACAACTACGAGCAGTACTTC.

The chain carries TRBV6-1 and TRBJ1-2; D is undetermined. From germline, CDR1 is MNHNS and CDR2 SASEGT. V lost 1 base to trimming and J lost 4 bases, with 13 bases between them. The CDR3 loop spans 15 amino acids. CDR3 bases: TGTGCCAGCAGTGAAGATCCAGGCTCTTTCTATGGCTACACCTTC. Translation gives CASSEDPGSFYGYTF.

The chain employs TRBV28 and TRBJ1-1; unclear D gene. Germline lookup yields CDR1 MDHEN and CDR2 SYDVKM. CDR3 length: 14 amino acids. V lost 1 base to trimming and J lost 4 bases, with 10 bases between them. In nucleotides, the CDR3 is TGTGCCAGCAGTTTATACTCCGGCGGCACTGAAGCTTTCTTT. Translated, it gives CASSLYSGGTEAFF.

The chain uses TRBV13 and TRBJ2-4; D perhaps matches TRBD1 (6 bases). Germline V lookup: CDR1 PRHDT, CDR2 FYEKMQ (reference sequence). V shed 1 base and J shed 0 bases, with 10 bases lying between them. The CDR3 totals 16 residues. CDR3 protein: CASSLEGQSAKNIQYF. CDR3 bases: TGTGCCAGCAGCTTAGAAGGACAGTCAGCCAAAAACATTCAGTACTTC.

The chain recombines TRBV4-1 with TRBJ2-3; the match to TRBD1 covers 10 bases. The CDR3 length is 15 residues. V trimming: 4 bases; J trimming: 4 bases; junction bases outside the gene matches: 5. Germline CDR1 is MGHRA and CDR2 is YSYEKL. The CDR3 sequence: CASSPDRGTPDTQYF. In DNA form, the CDR3 reads TGCGCCAGCAGCCCGGACAGGGGGACCCCAGATACGCAGTATTTT.

This clone has more than one count but fewer than ten. This chain connects TRBV30 to TRBJ1-4; D not certain. Per the germline V gene, CDR1 is GTSNPN and CDR2 is SVGIG (reference sequence). V shed 1 base and J shed 0 bases, with 3 bases lying between them. The CDR3 runs 13 residues. The CDR3, as DNA: TGTGCCTGGAGTGCATCAACTAATGAAAAACTGTTTTTT. Translating gives CAWSASTNEKLFF.

V is TRBV9 and J is TRBJ2-1; weak D call: TRBD2 (6 bases). This CDR3 contains 14 residues. V gave up 4 bases and J gave up 9 bases, with 17 bases separating them. Germline loops: CDR1 SGDLS, CDR2 YYNGEE. The CDR3 coding sequence is TGTGCCAGCAGCCCCGCGCTAGCGAACCCTGAGCAGTTCTTC. Its translation is CASSPALANPEQFF.

The CDR3: CASRDSNTEAFF. The CDR3 DNA reads as TGTGCCAGCAGGGATTCGAACACTGAAGCTTTCTTT. The chain joins TRBV28 to TRBJ1-1; unclear D gene. The CDR3 loop spans 12 amino acids. Trimming left V 6 bases short and J 1 base short, with 6 bases between. Looked up from germline, CDR1 is MDHEN and CDR2 is SYDVKM.

The chain joins TRBV6-1 to TRBJ1-1; 8 bases agree with TRBD1. Germline CDR1 MNHNS, CDR2 SASEGT. V shed 6 bases, J shed 0 bases, and the junction held 3 bases outside the gene matches. The CDR3 runs 14 residues. Here the CDR3 DNA reads TGTGCCAGCAGGTGGACAGGGATGAACACTGAAGCTTTCTTT. It yields the protein CASRWTGMNTEAFF.

This chain connects TRBV29-1 to TRBJ2-5; a possible D gene is TRBD1 (7 bases). The DNA end favors TRBJ2-7, so the J call may be wrong. In germline, CDR1 is SQVTM, CDR2 ANQGSEA. The CDR3 has 15 residues. As DNA, the CDR3 is TGCAGCGTTGAAAGGAGGGGGACAGTTTCCTACGAGCAGTACTTC. Translating gives CSVERRGTVSYEQYF.

V and J are TRBV4-1 and TRBJ2-1, with no clear D. The ends were cut back, 2 bases at V and 3 bases at J, with 11 bases in the middle. There are 15 residues in the CDR3. CDR1 is MGHRA, CDR2 YSYEKL, per germline. The CDR3 region is CASSQRSLLYNEQFF. As DNA, the CDR3 is TGCGCCAGCAGCCAACGTAGCTTACTCTACAATGAGCAGTTCTTC.

There are many counts of this clone. The chain has TRBV12-5 and TRBJ1-2, with D hard to call. The germline CDR1 and CDR2 sequences are LGHNT and FRNRAP. Trimming took 3 bases from V and 0 from J, leaving 5 bases between them. The CDR3 has 13 amino acids. The CDR3 nucleotides are TGTGCTAGTGGTTTCGGACCTAACTATGGCTACACCTTC. It is translated as CASGFGPNYGYTF.

V is TRBV6-5 and J is TRBJ1-1; D remains unclear. Germline lookup yields CDR1 MNHEY and CDR2 SVGAGI. Trimming removed 2 bases at V and 1 base at J, with 8 bases between. The CDR3 is 14 residues long. The CDR3 DNA sequence: TGTGCCAGCAGTTACGGCTACAAGAACACTGAAGCTTTCTTT. It is translated as CASSYGYKNTEAFF.

The rearrangement links TRBV2 to TRBJ2-7; 9 positions agree with TRBD1. V lost 6 bases and J lost 3; bases outside the gene matches: 0. CDR3 size: 12 residues. Germline CDR1 and CDR2: SNHLY and FYNNEI. DNA for the CDR3: TGTGCCAGCAGGACAGGGGGCTACGAGCAGTACTTC. Residues: CASRTGGYEQYF.

The sample holds a few counts of this clone. At the DNA level, this CDR3 is encoded by other sequences in the same sample as well. This chain joins TRBV19 and TRBJ2-1; maybe TRBD2 (6 bases). The CDR3 extends over 14 amino acids. Trimming cost V 3 bases and J 1 base, with 7 bases left between them. Germline V gene data show CDR1 as LNHDA and CDR2 as SQIVND (reference sequence). The CDR3 coding sequence is TGTGCCAGTAGTATTGGGGGGTCCTACAATGAGCAGTTCTTC. Translated, it gives CASSIGGSYNEQFF.

The J gene is TRBJ2-7, the V gene TRBV6-1; D uncertain. The CDR3 consists of 12 residues. V shed 1 base and J shed 5 bases, with 6 bases lying between them. Looked up from germline, CDR1 is MNHNS and CDR2 is SASEGT. CDR3 nucleotides: TGTGCCAGCAGTGAAGGAAGGGACGAGCAGTACTTC. Translation: CASSEGRDEQYF.

The V call is TRBV20-1, the J call TRBJ1-4, with D possibly matching TRBD1 (5 bases). Germline V gives CDR1 DFQATT, CDR2 SNEGSKA (reference sequence). The CDR3 consists of 11 residues. Between the trimmed V and J ends, which lost 8 bases and 8 bases, there was a span of 12 bases. In DNA, the CDR3 is TGCAGTTTCCAGGGAAGGGAAAAACTGTTTTTT. As protein: CSFQGREKLFF.

This clone has a handful of counts. V and J are TRBV5-6 and TRBJ1-3; no clear D gene. The V gene's germline CDR1 is SGHDT and CDR2 YYEEEE. The CDR3 is 15 amino acids. Trimming took off 2 bases at V and 0 bases at J, with 9 bases between the two ends. The CDR3 DNA follows: TGTGCCAGCAGCTTAGAGTTAACCTCTGGAAACACCATATATTTT. Amino acids: CASSLELTSGNTIYF.

J is TRBJ1-2 and V is TRBV29-1, with TRBD1 matching over 8 bases. Germline V gene sequence: CDR1 SQVTM, CDR2 ANQGSEA. This CDR3 contains 13 residues. The V and J ends lost 8 bases and 6 bases, in that order; junction bases with no gene match: 11. CDR3 residues: CSTDQGARDGYTF. CDR3 in DNA: TGCAGCACCGACCAGGGGGCGCGGGATGGCTACACCTTC.

The rearrangement joins TRBV27 to TRBJ2-1; D may be TRBD1 (6 bases). Trimming cost V 4 bases and J 5 bases, with 15 bases left between them. CDR1 MNHEY and CDR2 SMNVEV come from the germline V gene (reference sequence). CDR3 length: 15 residues. The CDR3 nucleotides read TGTGCCAGCAGTTCGGCAGGGGTCCGCGACAATGAGCAGTTCTTC. Protein product: CASSSAGVRDNEQFF.

The V and J genes are TRBV7-9 and TRBJ1-2; TRBD1 agrees at 7 bases. CDR3 size: 14 residues. The germline V gene encodes CDR1 SEHNR and CDR2 FQNEAQ (reference sequence). V dropped 5 bases and J dropped 7; count of bases not matched to a gene: 10. The CDR3 spells CASSEDRRAVGYTF. CDR3 DNA: TGTGCCAGCAGCGAGGACAGGAGGGCAGTTGGCTACACCTTC.

This chain connects TRBV6-5 to TRBJ1-6; D is undetermined. The V and J ends lost 0 bases and 3 bases respectively, with 6 bases between them. Germline V gene data show CDR1 as MNHEY and CDR2 as SVGAGI. This CDR3 has 15 residues. CDR3 region: CASSYSFYYNSPLHF. In DNA, the CDR3 is TGTGCCAGCAGTTACTCCTTCTACTATAATTCACCCCTCCACTTT.

CDR3 protein: CAISPQIYGYTF. The CDR3, as DNA: TGTGCCATCTCACCGCAGATCTATGGCTACACCTTC. The chain couples TRBV10-3 to TRBJ1-2; D remains unclear. CDR3 length equals 12 residues. Trimming pared 8 bases from V and 4 bases from J, leaving 11 bases between. Germline CDR1 reads ENHRY; CDR2 reads SYGVKD.

The chain uses TRBV7-8 and TRBJ1-2; D unclear. The length of the CDR3 is 13 residues. Trimming stripped 2 bases from V and 3 bases from J, with 7 bases between. From germline, CDR1 is SGHVS and CDR2 FQNEAQ. The CDR3 reads CASSLRIDYGYTF. The CDR3 region has the DNA TGTGCCAGCAGCTTACGGATAGACTATGGCTACACCTTC.

In its sample, this clone was seen a few times. The rearrangement links TRBV6-5 to TRBJ2-3, with TRBD2 as a possible D gene (5 bases). Germline V gene data show CDR1 as MNHEY and CDR2 as SVGAGI. V was clipped by 6 bases and J by 6 bases, with 16 bases between them. There are 14 residues in the CDR3. CDR3: CASSGIGRRDTQYF. The CDR3 bases are TGTGCCAGCAGCGGGATTGGAAGGAGGGATACGCAGTATTTT.